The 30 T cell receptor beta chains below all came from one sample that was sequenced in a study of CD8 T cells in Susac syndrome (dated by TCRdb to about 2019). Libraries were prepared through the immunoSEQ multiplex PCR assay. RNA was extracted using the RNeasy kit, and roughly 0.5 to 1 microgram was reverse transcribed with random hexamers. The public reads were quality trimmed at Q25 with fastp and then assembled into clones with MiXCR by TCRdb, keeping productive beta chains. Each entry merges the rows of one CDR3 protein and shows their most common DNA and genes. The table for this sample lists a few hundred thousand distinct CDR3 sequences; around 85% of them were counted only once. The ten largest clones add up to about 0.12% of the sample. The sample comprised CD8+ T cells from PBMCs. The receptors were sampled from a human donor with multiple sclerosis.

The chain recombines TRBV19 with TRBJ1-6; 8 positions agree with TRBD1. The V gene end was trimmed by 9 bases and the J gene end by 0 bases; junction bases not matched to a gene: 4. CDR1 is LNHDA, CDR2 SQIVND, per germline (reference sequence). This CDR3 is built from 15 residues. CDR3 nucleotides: TGTGCCAGCAGGGACAGGAGCTCCTATAATTCACCCCTCCACTTT. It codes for CASRDRSSYNSPLHF. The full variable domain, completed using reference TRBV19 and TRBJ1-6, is DGGITQSPKYLFRKEGQNVTLSCEQNLNHDAMYWYRQDPGQGLRLIYYSQIVNDFQKGDIAEGYSVSREKKESFPLTVTSAQKNPTAFYLCASRDRSSYNSPLHFGNGTRLTVT.

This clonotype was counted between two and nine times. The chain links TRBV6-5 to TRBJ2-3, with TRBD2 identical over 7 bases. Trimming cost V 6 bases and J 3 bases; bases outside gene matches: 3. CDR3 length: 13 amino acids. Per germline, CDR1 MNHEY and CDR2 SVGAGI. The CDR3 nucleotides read TGTGCCAGCAGGGCGGGACTAACAGATACGCAGTATTTT. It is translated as CASRAGLTDTQYF.

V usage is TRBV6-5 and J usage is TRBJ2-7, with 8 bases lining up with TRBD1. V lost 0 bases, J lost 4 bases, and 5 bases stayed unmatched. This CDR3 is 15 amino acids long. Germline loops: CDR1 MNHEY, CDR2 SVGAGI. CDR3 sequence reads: CASSYSLDRVYEQYF. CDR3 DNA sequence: TGTGCCAGCAGTTACTCATTGGACAGGGTTTACGAGCAGTACTTC.

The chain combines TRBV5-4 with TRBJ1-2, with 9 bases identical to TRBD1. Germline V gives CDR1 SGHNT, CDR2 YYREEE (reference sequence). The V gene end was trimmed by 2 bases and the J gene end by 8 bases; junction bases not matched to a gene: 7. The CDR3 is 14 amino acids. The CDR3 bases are TGTGCCAGCAGCTTCAAGACAGGGGGTGGCGGCTACACCTTC. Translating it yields CASSFKTGGGGYTF.

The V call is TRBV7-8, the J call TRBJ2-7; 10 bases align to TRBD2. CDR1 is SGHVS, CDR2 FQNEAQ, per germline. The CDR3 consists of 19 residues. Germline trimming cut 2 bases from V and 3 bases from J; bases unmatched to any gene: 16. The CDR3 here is CASSLLVLAGVVSDYEQYF. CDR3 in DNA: TGTGCCAGCAGCTTACTCGTGCTAGCGGGAGTCGTGTCAGACTACGAGCAGTACTTC.

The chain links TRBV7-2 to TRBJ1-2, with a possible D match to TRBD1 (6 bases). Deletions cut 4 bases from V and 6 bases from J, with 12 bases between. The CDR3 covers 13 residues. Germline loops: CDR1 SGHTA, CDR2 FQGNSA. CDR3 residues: CASSSGRGDGYTF. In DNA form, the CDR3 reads TGTGCCAGCAGCTCAGGCAGGGGAGATGGCTACACCTTC.

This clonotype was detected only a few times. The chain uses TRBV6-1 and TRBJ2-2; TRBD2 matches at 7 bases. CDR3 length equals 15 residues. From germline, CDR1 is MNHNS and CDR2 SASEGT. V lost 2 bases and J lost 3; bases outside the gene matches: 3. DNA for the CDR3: TGTGCCAGCAGTGAACGGGCGGGAGACACCGGGGAGCTGTTTTTT. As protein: CASSERAGDTGELFF.

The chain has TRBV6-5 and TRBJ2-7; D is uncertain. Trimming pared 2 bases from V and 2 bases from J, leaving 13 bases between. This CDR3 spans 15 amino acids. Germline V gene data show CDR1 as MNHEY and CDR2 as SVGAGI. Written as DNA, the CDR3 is TGTGCCAGCAGTTACGGGATTGGCATAGCCTACGAGCAGTACTTC. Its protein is CASSYGIGIAYEQYF.

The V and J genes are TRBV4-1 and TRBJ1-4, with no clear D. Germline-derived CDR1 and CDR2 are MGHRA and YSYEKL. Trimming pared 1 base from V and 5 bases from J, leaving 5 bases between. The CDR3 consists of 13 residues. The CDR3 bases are TGCGCCAGCAGCCAAGTCTCAAATGAAAAACTGTTTTTT. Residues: CASSQVSNEKLFF.

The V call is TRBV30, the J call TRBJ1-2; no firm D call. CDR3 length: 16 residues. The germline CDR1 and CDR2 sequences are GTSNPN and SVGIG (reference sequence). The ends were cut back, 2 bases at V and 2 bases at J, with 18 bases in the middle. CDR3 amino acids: CAWSFTGEVFNYGYTF. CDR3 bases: TGTGCCTGGAGTTTCACGGGAGAGGTTTTCAACTATGGCTACACCTTC.

The CDR3 loop reads CASSYSTSGGSHYQETQYF. As DNA, the CDR3 is TGTGCCAGCAGTTACTCGACGAGCGGGGGTTCGCATTACCAAGAGACCCAGTACTTC. This rearrangement joins TRBV6-2 or TRBV6-3 to TRBJ2-5, with 8 bases lining up with TRBD2. Germline V gene lookup returns CDR1 MNHEY and CDR2 SVGEGT. The V gene end was trimmed by 0 bases and the J gene end by 0 bases; junction bases not matched to a gene: 12. The CDR3 contains 19 residues.

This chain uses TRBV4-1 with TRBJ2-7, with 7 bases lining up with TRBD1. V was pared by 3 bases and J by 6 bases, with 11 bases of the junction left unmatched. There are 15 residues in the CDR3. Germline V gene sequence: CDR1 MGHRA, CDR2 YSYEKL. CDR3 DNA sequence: TGCGCCAGCAGCCAGCCGACGACACAGGGGCGCGAGCAGTACTTC. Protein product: CASSQPTTQGREQYF.

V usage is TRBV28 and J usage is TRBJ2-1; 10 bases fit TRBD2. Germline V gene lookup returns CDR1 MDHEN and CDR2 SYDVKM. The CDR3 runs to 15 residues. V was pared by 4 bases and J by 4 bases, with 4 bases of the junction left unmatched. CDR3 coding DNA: TGTGCCAGCAGTTCTTTAGCGGGAGGTTACAATGAGCAGTTCTTC. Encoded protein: CASSSLAGGYNEQFF.

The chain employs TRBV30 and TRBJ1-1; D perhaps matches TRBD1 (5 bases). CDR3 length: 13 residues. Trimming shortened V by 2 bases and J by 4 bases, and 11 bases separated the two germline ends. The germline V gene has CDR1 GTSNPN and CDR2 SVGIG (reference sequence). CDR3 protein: CAWSPGFGTEAFF. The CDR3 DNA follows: TGTGCCTGGAGTCCAGGGTTTGGCACTGAAGCTTTCTTT. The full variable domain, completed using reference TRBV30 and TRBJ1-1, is SQTIHQWPATLVQPVGSPLSLECTVEGTSNPNLYWYRQAAGRGLQLLFYSVGIGQISSEVPQNLSASRPQDRQFILSSKKLLLSDSGFYLCAWSPGFGTEAFFGQGTRLTVV.

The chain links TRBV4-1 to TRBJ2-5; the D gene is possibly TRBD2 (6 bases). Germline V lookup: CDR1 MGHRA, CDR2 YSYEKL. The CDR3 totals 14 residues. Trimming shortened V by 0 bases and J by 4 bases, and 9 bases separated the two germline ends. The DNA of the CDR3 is TGCGCCAGCAGCCAAGAGAGAGCGGGAGAGACCCAGTACTTC. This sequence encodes CASSQERAGETQYF.

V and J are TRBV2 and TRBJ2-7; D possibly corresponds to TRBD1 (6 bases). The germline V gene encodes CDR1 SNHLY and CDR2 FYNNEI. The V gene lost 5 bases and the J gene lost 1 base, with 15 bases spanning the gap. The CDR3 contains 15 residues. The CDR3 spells CASSTDSYQSYEQYF. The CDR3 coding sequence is TGTGCCAGCAGTACGGACAGCTATCAGTCCTACGAGCAGTACTTC.

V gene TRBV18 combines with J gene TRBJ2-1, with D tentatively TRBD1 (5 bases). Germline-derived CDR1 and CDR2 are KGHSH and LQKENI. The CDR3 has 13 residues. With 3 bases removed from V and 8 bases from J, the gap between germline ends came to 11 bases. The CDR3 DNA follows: TGTGCCAGCTCACCCCACCCCAGGGATGAGCAGTTCTTC. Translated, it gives CASSPHPRDEQFF. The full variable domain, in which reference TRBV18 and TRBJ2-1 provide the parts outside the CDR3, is NAGVMQNPRHLVRRRGQEARLRCSPMKGHSHVYWYRQLPEEGLKFMVYLQKENIIDESGMPKERFSAEFPKEGPSILRIQQVVRGDSAAYFCASSPHPRDEQFFGPGTRLTVL.

The CDR3 DNA reads as TGTGCCAGCACACTCGGGACTAGCGAGTACAATGAGCAGTTCTTC. It specifies CASTLGTSEYNEQFF. The chain couples TRBV12-3 or TRBV12-4 to TRBJ2-1, with 10 bases matching TRBD2. V shed 7 bases and J 4 bases; nucleotides not matched to a gene: 7. This CDR3 is 15 amino acids long.

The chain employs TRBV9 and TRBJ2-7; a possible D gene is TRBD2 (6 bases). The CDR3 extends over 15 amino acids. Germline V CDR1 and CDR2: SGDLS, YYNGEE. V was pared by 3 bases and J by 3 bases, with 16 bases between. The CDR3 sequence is CASSGKTGSHYEQYF. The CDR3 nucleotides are TGTGCCAGCAGCGGCAAAACCGGGAGCCACTACGAGCAGTACTTC.

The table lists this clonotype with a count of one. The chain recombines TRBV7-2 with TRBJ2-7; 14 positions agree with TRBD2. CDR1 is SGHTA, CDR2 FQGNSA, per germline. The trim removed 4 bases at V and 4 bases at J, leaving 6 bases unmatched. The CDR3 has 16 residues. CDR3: CASSSRLAGGTYEQYF. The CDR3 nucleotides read TGTGCCAGCAGCTCCAGACTAGCGGGGGGGACTTACGAGCAGTACTTC.

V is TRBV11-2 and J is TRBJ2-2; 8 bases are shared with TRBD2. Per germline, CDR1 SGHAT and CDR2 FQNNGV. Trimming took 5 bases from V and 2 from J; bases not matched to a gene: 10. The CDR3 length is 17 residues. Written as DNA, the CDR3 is TGTGCCAGCAGCCCTTCGACTAGCGAGGGAAACACCGGGGAGCTGTTTTTT. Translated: CASSPSTSEGNTGELFF.

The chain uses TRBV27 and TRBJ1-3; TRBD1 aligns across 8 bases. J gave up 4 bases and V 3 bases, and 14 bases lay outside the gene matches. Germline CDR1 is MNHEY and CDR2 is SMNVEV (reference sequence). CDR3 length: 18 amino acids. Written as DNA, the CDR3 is TGTGCCAGCAGTTTCCACACCCCACAGGGGGGTGACGGAAACACCATATATTTT. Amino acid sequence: CASSFHTPQGGDGNTIYF.

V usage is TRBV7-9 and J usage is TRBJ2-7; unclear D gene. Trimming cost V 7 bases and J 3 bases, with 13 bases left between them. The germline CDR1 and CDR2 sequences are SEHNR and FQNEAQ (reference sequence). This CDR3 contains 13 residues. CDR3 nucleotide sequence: TGTGCCAGCACCCCAGTGGGGATCTACGAGCAGTACTTC. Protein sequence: CASTPVGIYEQYF.

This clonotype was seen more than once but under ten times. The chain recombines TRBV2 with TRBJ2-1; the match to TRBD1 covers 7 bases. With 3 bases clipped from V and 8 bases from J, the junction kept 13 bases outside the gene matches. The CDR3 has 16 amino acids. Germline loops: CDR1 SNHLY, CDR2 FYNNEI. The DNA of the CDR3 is TGTGCCAGCAGTGACACCTTGACAGGGTATGGCTATGAGCAGTTCTTC. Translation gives CASSDTLTGYGYEQFF.

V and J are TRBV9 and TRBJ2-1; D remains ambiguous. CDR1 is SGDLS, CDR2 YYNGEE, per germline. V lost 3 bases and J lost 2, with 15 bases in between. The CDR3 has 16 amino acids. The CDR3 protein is CASSAYTERPYNEQFF. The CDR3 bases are TGTGCCAGCAGCGCATACACGGAACGACCCTACAATGAGCAGTTCTTC.

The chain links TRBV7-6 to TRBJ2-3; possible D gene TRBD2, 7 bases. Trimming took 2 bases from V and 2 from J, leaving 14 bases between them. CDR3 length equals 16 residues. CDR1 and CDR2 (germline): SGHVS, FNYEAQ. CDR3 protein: CASSLSGGGSTDTQYF. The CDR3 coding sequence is TGTGCCAGCAGCTTATCGGGGGGCGGATCCACAGATACGCAGTATTTT.

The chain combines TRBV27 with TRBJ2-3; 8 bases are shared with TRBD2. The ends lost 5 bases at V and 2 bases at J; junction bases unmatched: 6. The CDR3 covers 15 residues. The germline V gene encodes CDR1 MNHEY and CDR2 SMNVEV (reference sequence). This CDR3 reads CASSGLAPNTDTQYF. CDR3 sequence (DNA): TGTGCCAGCAGTGGACTAGCTCCAAACACAGATACGCAGTATTTT.

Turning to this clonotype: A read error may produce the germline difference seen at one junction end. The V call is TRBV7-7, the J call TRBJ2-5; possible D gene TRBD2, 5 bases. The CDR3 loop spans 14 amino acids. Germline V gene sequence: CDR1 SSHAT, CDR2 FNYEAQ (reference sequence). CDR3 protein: CASSLERRGETQYF. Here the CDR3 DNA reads TGTGCTAGCAGCTTAGAGCGGCGCGGGGAGACCCAGTACTTC.

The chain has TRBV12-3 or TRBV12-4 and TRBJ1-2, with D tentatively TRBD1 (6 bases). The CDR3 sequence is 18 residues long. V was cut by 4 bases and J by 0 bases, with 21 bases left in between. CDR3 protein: CASSSSHGQNIANYGYTF. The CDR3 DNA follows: TGTGCCAGCAGTTCATCACACGGACAGAACATAGCTAACTATGGCTACACCTTC.

This CDR3 reads CASSSPRYQETQYF. CDR3 bases: TGTGCCAGCAGCTCCCCCCGGTACCAAGAGACCCAGTACTTC. This chain links TRBV7-9 with TRBJ2-5; no definite D call. The V end was cut by 4 bases, the J end by 0 bases, with 9 bases between. The CDR3 has 14 amino acids. Germline V gene lookup returns CDR1 SEHNR and CDR2 FQNEAQ (reference sequence). Full variable domain (remainder filled in from reference TRBV7-9 and TRBJ2-5): DTGVSQNPRHKITKRGQNVTFRCDPISEHNRLYWYRQTLGQGPEFLTYFQNEAQLEKSRLLSDRFSAERPKGSFSTLEIQRTEQGDSAMYLCASSSPRYQETQYFGPGTRLLVL.